The 29 T cell receptor beta chains below all came from one sample that was sequenced in a study of cytomegalovirus exposure and HLA in healthy donors. The PCR was carried out with 60 Vbeta primers and 13 Jbeta primers. Sequencing used immunoSEQ multiplex PCR; TCRdb keeps in-frame clones, though not all of them. The sample has about 89,000 clones, about 80% seen once. Sequenced input: PBMCs. The receptors were gathered from a male donor in good health and CMV-seronegative.

The chain joins TRBV9 to TRBJ2-2; the match to TRBD2 covers 7 bases. CDR1 is SGDLS and CDR2 is YYNGEE in the germline V gene. The junction had 11 bases not matched to a gene; V was cut back by 6 bases and J by 6 bases. The CDR3 loop spans 15 amino acids. The CDR3 region has the DNA TGTGCCAGCACCCCTGGCGGGAGTATAGCCGGGGAGCTGTTTTTT. This sequence encodes CASTPGGSIAGELFF.

This clone was detected only a few times. This chain's CDR3 is CSASGETQYF. DNA of the CDR3: TGCAGTGCTAGCGGGGAGACCCAGTACTTC. V usage is TRBV20-1 and J usage is TRBJ2-5; D gene ambiguous. The CDR3 sequence is 10 residues long. Per germline, CDR1 DFQATT and CDR2 SNEGSKA (reference sequence). The V gene lost 3 bases and the J gene lost 5 bases, with 4 bases spanning the gap.

The CDR3 here is CASSLTRGNYRTDTQYF. CDR3 nucleotides: TGTGCCAGCAGTTTAACCAGGGGGAACTATCGCACAGATACGCAGTATTTT. This sequence joins TRBV27 and TRBJ2-3; 7 bases fit TRBD1. The J segment lost 1 base and the V segment lost 2 bases, leaving 9 bases of the junction unmatched. This CDR3 comprises 17 residues. CDR1 and CDR2 (germline): MNHEY, SMNVEV (reference sequence).

CDR3 sequence reads: CASSGTYEQYF. The CDR3 region has the DNA TGTGCCAGCAGCGGGACTTACGAGCAGTACTTC. The chain carries TRBV2 and TRBJ2-7; maybe TRBD2 (6 bases). The germline V gene has CDR1 SNHLY and CDR2 FYNNEI. The ends were cut back, 6 bases at V and 4 bases at J, with 7 bases in the middle. The CDR3 loop spans 11 amino acids. The complete variable domain, with remaining parts taken from reference TRBV2 and TRBJ2-7, reads EPEVTQTPSHQVTQMGQEVILRCVPISNHLYFYWYRQILGQKVEFLVSFYNNEISEKSEIFDDQFSVERPDGSNFTLKIRSTKLEDSAMYFCASSGTYEQYFGPGTRLTVT.

The gene calls are TRBV4-1 and TRBJ1-1; D possibly corresponds to TRBD1 (5 bases). With 0 bases removed from V and 0 bases from J, the gap between germline ends came to 11 bases. The V gene's germline CDR1 is MGHRA and CDR2 YSYEKL. The CDR3 spans 16 residues. The DNA for the CDR3 is TGCGCCAGCAGCCAAGATTGGGGCGGATTGAACACTGAAGCTTTCTTT. This encodes CASSQDWGGLNTEAFF.

The chain links TRBV15 to TRBJ1-2; perhaps TRBD1 as D (5 bases). This CDR3 has 15 residues. V was shortened by 5 bases and J by 6 bases, with 19 bases between the two germline ends. CDR1 is LNHNV, CDR2 YYDKDF, per germline (reference sequence). The CDR3 sequence is CATSGFRDLRDGYTF. The CDR3 bases are TGTGCCACCAGCGGGTTCCGGGACTTGAGGGATGGCTACACCTTC.

The chain carries TRBV2 and TRBJ2-2; tentative D call: TRBD2 (6 bases). The germline V gene encodes CDR1 SNHLY and CDR2 FYNNEI. Trimming took 8 bases from V and 6 from J, leaving 19 bases between them. The CDR3 covers 15 residues. CDR3 protein: CASGPRIGGSGELFF. In DNA form, the CDR3 reads TGTGCCAGCGGTCCTCGAATCGGGGGATCCGGGGAGCTGTTTTTT.

This clone was observed a handful of times. The gene calls are TRBV28 and TRBJ1-3, with a tentative D call TRBD1 (6 bases). The CDR3 is 18 residues long. V was trimmed by 4 bases and J by 4 bases, leaving 23 bases between them. Germline-derived CDR1 and CDR2 are MDHEN and SYDVKM. CDR3 sequence (DNA): TGTGCCAGCAGTTCTCGGGGGGCAGACCCCTCTTCGGGAAACACCATATATTTT. This codes for CASSSRGADPSSGNTIYF.

This chain connects TRBV5-4 to TRBJ2-6, with D possibly TRBD1 on 6 matching bases. Germline CDR1 is SGHNT and CDR2 is YYREEE (reference sequence). CDR3 length equals 18 residues. Trimming shortened V by 3 bases and J by 0 bases, and 16 bases separated the two germline ends. The CDR3 reads CASSSGHRESSGANVLTF. The CDR3 coding sequence is TGTGCCAGCAGCTCGGGCCACAGGGAGAGCTCTGGGGCCAACGTCCTGACTTTC. The full variable domain, with the rest looked up from reference TRBV5-4 and TRBJ2-6, is ETGVTQSPTHLIKTRGQQVTLRCSSQSGHNTVSWYQQALGQGPQFIFQYYREEENGRGNFPPRFSGLQFPNYSSELNVNALELDDSALYLCASSSGHRESSGANVLTFGAGSRLTVL.

The genes are TRBV28 and TRBJ2-1; perhaps TRBD2 as D (6 bases). This CDR3 region has 14 residues. Between the trimmed V and J ends, which lost 4 bases and 6 bases, there was a span of 13 bases. CDR1 and CDR2 from the germline V gene are MDHEN and SYDVKM. The CDR3 nucleotides read TGTGCCAGCAGTTCCCCTGGGGAGGCCAATGAGCAGTTCTTC. It yields the protein CASSSPGEANEQFF.

This clone appeared once. The chain is built from TRBV9 and TRBJ2-7, with 7 bases matching TRBD1. Germline V gene sequence: CDR1 SGDLS, CDR2 YYNGEE. The length of the CDR3 is 14 residues. The V and J ends lost 3 bases and 3 bases, in that order; junction bases with no gene match: 6. CDR3 region: CASSEGTVNYEQYF. As DNA, the CDR3 is TGTGCCAGCAGCGAGGGGACAGTGAACTACGAGCAGTACTTC.

V and J are TRBV28 and TRBJ1-5; no clear D. V lost 1 base to trimming and J lost 1 base, with 23 bases between them. CDR3 length: 20 residues. CDR1 MDHEN and CDR2 SYDVKM come from the germline V gene. Written as DNA, the CDR3 is TGTGCCAGCAGTTTATACCGCAGCACCGGCGTCCAAGCGAGCAATCAGCCCCAGCATTTT. It specifies CASSLYRSTGVQASNQPQHF.

The rearrangement links TRBV10-2 to TRBJ2-1; D ambiguous. This CDR3 region has 15 residues. Germline-derived CDR1 and CDR2 are WSHSY and SAAADI. The ends were cut back, 0 bases at V and 8 bases at J, with 14 bases in the middle. As DNA, the CDR3 is TGCGCCAGCAGTGAGTCTACGATGCCGGGTGATGAGCAGTTCTTC. It specifies CASSESTMPGDEQFF.

V is TRBV28 and J is TRBJ1-4; the match to TRBD1 covers 10 bases. J gave up 5 bases and V 2 bases, and 5 bases lay outside the gene matches. There are 16 residues in the CDR3. Germline V lookup: CDR1 MDHEN, CDR2 SYDVKM. The CDR3 nucleotides are TGTGCCAGCAGTTTAATACCGGGACAGGGGAATGAAAAACTGTTTTTT. Translation: CASSLIPGQGNEKLFF.

The rearrangement joins TRBV5-5 to TRBJ1-5; D is unclear. The CDR3 extends over 15 amino acids. Germline V gene lookup returns CDR1 SGHKS and CDR2 YYEKEE (reference sequence). V gave up 2 bases and J gave up 5 bases, with 14 bases separating them. The CDR3 loop reads CASSFSSTPDQPQHF. Here the CDR3 DNA reads TGTGCCAGCAGCTTCTCATCAACACCAGATCAGCCCCAGCATTTT.

The rearrangement links TRBV5-1 to TRBJ1-2; D not resolved. The CDR3 is 13 amino acids. V lost 4 bases and J 2 bases, leaving 9 bases between the germline ends. Germline CDR1 reads SGHRS; CDR2 reads YFSETQ. The CDR3 DNA is TGCGCCAGCAGCGTTCAGGCGAACTATGGCTACACCTTC. Translated, it gives CASSVQANYGYTF.

This chain uses TRBV6-5 with TRBJ1-2, with a tentative D call TRBD1 (6 bases). The V end lost 7 bases, the J end lost 8 bases, and 14 bases lay between the germline ends. From germline, CDR1 is MNHEY and CDR2 SVGAGI. This CDR3 is 12 amino acids long. CDR3 DNA: TGTGCCAGCATTGACAGGAATGGGGGCTACACCTTC. It yields the protein CASIDRNGGYTF.

V usage is TRBV7-8 and J usage is TRBJ2-5; possible D gene TRBD1, 6 bases. CDR3 length: 14 residues. The V end was cut by 5 bases, the J end by 1 base, with 11 bases between. From germline, CDR1 is SGHVS and CDR2 FQNEAQ. For the CDR3, the DNA is TGTGCCAGCAGCCTAATGACAGGCCAAGAGACCCAGTACTTC. Residues: CASSLMTGQETQYF.

The V and J genes are TRBV19 and TRBJ1-1; weak D call: TRBD1 (5 bases). The CDR3 length is 13 residues. Germline values: CDR1 LNHDA, CDR2 SQIVND (reference sequence). V lost 8 bases to trimming and J lost 5 bases, with 15 bases between them. As DNA, the CDR3 is TGTGCCAGTCGGATTGCGGGGACGACTGAAGCTTTCTTT. Amino acids: CASRIAGTTEAFF.

The J gene is TRBJ2-1, the V gene TRBV6-1; 8 nucleotides match TRBD2. CDR1 MNHNS and CDR2 SASEGT come from the germline V gene. The CDR3 totals 17 residues. Losses at the gene ends were 0 bases for V and 0 bases for J; bases not matched to a gene: 4. The CDR3 here is CASSEAERGPSYNEQFF. CDR3 sequence (DNA): TGTGCCAGCAGTGAAGCGGAGCGGGGGCCCTCCTACAATGAGCAGTTCTTC.

This chain joins TRBV4-3 and TRBJ1-5; no reliable D call. Looked up from germline, CDR1 is LGHNA and CDR2 is YSLEER. V gave up 2 bases and J gave up 4 bases, with 6 bases separating them. This CDR3 is built from 13 residues. For the CDR3, the DNA is TGCGCCAGCAGCCAATCCGCGAATCAGCCCCAGCATTTT. It translates to CASSQSANQPQHF.

V is TRBV6-1 and J is TRBJ2-7, with 9 bases matching TRBD1. The V gene end was trimmed by 6 bases and the J gene end by 5 bases; junction bases not matched to a gene: 8. The CDR3 spans 14 residues. Germline values: CDR1 MNHNS, CDR2 SASEGT. The CDR3 loop is CASSSGQGINEQYF. The CDR3 nucleotides read TGTGCCAGCAGCTCCGGACAGGGGATAAACGAGCAGTACTTC.

The V and J genes are TRBV19 and TRBJ2-7; TRBD1 matches 9 bases. V trimming: 9 bases; J trimming: 4 bases; junction bases outside the gene matches: 10. The CDR3 is 14 amino acids. Germline V lookup: CDR1 LNHDA, CDR2 SQIVND (reference sequence). The CDR3 is CASRPRDREYEQYF. For the CDR3, the DNA is TGTGCCAGCCGCCCCCGGGACAGGGAATACGAGCAGTACTTC.

This clone was detected only a few times. This chain links TRBV5-1 with TRBJ2-2, with 8 bases that match TRBD1. CDR3 size: 16 residues. The trim removed 0 bases at V and 1 base at J, leaving 2 bases unmatched. CDR1 is SGHRS, CDR2 YFSETQ, per germline. CDR3 amino acids: CASSLGGTGNTGELFF. For the CDR3, the DNA is TGCGCCAGCAGCTTGGGAGGGACAGGGAACACCGGGGAGCTGTTTTTT.

The chain combines TRBV6-1 with TRBJ2-5; TRBD1 aligns across 9 bases. The end of the DNA aligns better with TRBJ2-7, so the J call may be wrong. Germline V lookup: CDR1 MNHNS, CDR2 SASEGT. The CDR3 is made up of 13 amino acids. The CDR3, as DNA: TGTGCCAGCAAACACAGGGGGCTCCACGAGCAGTACTTC. It specifies CASKHRGLHEQYF.

For this clone: At one of its ends the junction is not consistent with the germline gene, which may arise from a read error. This chain uses TRBV10-3 with TRBJ2-7; D is undetermined. Germline-derived CDR1 and CDR2 are ENHRY and SYGVKD. The CDR3 is 15 residues long. The CDR3 sequence is CAIREWAEPFNEQYF. The CDR3 nucleotides are TGTGCCATCAGGGAGTGGGCCGAACCATTCAACGAGCAGTACTTC.

This chain connects TRBV7-9 to TRBJ2-1, with 9 bases fitting TRBD1. This CDR3 contains 16 residues. Trimming took 5 bases from V and 10 from J; bases not matched to a gene: 15. Germline V gene sequence: CDR1 SEHNR, CDR2 FQNEAQ (reference sequence). CDR3 DNA: TGTGCCAGCAGCGTGTCCGGGACAGGGACTGCAGGAGAGCAGTTCTTC. Its protein product is CASSVSGTGTAGEQFF.

This clone was seen just once. This chain uses TRBV6-6 with TRBJ2-6, with TRBD1 matching over 8 bases. Unmatched junction bases numbered 0, after V lost 2 bases and J lost 3 bases. This CDR3 comprises 15 residues. CDR1 and CDR2 from the germline V gene are MNHNY and SVGAGI (reference sequence). The CDR3 DNA reads TGTGCCAGCAGTTACGGGACAGGTGGGGCCAACGTCCTGACTTTC. It encodes CASSYGTGGANVLTF.

With respect to this clone: At one boundary the junction diverges from the germline segment, which might be a read error. The chain employs TRBV7-2 and TRBJ2-5, with TRBD2 matching 10 bases. This CDR3 has 15 residues. In germline, CDR1 is SGHTA, CDR2 FQGNSA. The DNA of the CDR3 is TGTGCCAGCAGCCTAGCGGGAGCTTTCCAAGAGACCCAGTACTTC. As protein: CASSLAGAFQETQYF.